One sample yielded the 27 T cell receptor beta chains listed below, sequenced in a study of PD-L1 blockade in urothelial cancer. The time point here: pretreatment peripheral blood. Repertoires were generated with immunoSEQ multiplex PCR, while TCRdb's copy carries only in-frame clones and drops some. This repertoire shows approximately 50,000 clones, 82% found once; its top ten account for about 1.7%. The sample consisted of PBMCs, taken around atezolizumab (anti-PD-L1) treatment. All receptors come from a man in his fifties or sixties with urothelial cancer.

The chain employs TRBV7-9 and TRBJ2-1, with TRBD1 identical over 9 bases. Per the germline V gene, CDR1 is SEHNR and CDR2 is FQNEAQ (reference sequence). The J segment lost 8 bases and the V segment lost 5 bases, leaving 7 bases of the junction unmatched. The CDR3 totals 14 residues. The DNA of the CDR3 is TGTGCCAGCAGCCCCGGACAGGGGTTCGATGAGCAGTTCTTC. It yields the protein CASSPGQGFDEQFF.

The sample holds many counts of this clone. CDR3 residues: CASSLNGLATGELFF. CDR3 sequence (DNA): TGTGCCAGCAGCTTGAATGGACTAGCCACCGGGGAGCTGTTTTTT. V gene TRBV5-6 combines with J gene TRBJ2-2, with 8 bases fitting TRBD2. Per the germline V gene, CDR1 is SGHDT and CDR2 is YYEEEE. This CDR3 has 15 residues. J lost 4 bases, V lost 1 base, and 3 bases had no gene match.

The chain is built from TRBV7-8 and TRBJ1-5, with D hard to call. The germline V and J ends were trimmed by 0 bases and 0 bases, with 9 bases remaining between them. The CDR3 extends over 16 amino acids. Germline V CDR1 and CDR2: SGHVS, FQNEAQ. DNA of the CDR3: TGTGCCAGCAGCTTAGCGGGCAGAAATAGCAATCAGCCCCAGCATTTT. This codes for CASSLAGRNSNQPQHF.

The chain employs TRBV18 and TRBJ1-4, with 7 bases that match TRBD1. V trimming: 6 bases; J trimming: 2 bases; junction bases outside the gene matches: 15. This CDR3 is 18 amino acids long. The germline CDR1 and CDR2 sequences are KGHSH and LQKENI. The chain's CDR3 is CASSKQGSGGVTNEKLFF. DNA for the CDR3: TGTGCCAGCTCCAAACAGGGGTCCGGCGGCGTGACTAATGAAAAACTGTTTTTT.

The genes are TRBV10-1 and TRBJ2-2; 7 bases fit TRBD1. Germline lookup yields CDR1 WNHNN and CDR2 SYGVQD (reference sequence). J was trimmed by 0 bases and V by 10 bases; bases with no gene match: 17. The CDR3 runs 18 residues. CDR3 in amino acids: CANIARGRLATNTGELFF. CDR3 nucleotide sequence: TGCGCCAACATAGCTAGGGGGCGTCTAGCCACGAACACCGGGGAGCTGTTTTTT.

The rearrangement links TRBV14 to TRBJ2-5, with TRBD1 matching 7 bases. With 5 bases clipped from V and 7 bases from J, the junction kept 19 bases outside the gene matches. Germline V lookup: CDR1 SGHDN, CDR2 FVKESK. The CDR3 has 17 amino acids. CDR3 sequence (DNA): TGTGCCAGCAGCTACAGGGGTCCCCTGGATGCCAAGAGGACCCAGTACTTC. Its protein product is CASSYRGPLDAKRTQYF.

The chain links TRBV15 to TRBJ2-3, with 7 bases matching TRBD2. V was pared by 8 bases and J by 1 base, with 6 bases of the junction left unmatched. The CDR3 has 14 residues. Looked up from germline, CDR1 is LNHNV and CDR2 is YYDKDF (reference sequence). CDR3 loop: CATGDYAGTDTQYF. For the CDR3, the DNA is TGTGCCACCGGGGACTACGCAGGCACAGATACGCAGTATTTT.

The chain is built from TRBV30 and TRBJ2-2; possibly TRBD2 for D (6 bases). Germline CDR1 and CDR2: GTSNPN and SVGIG (reference sequence). The CDR3 has 12 amino acids. The V end lost 3 bases, the J end lost 6 bases, and 8 bases lay between the germline ends. The CDR3, as DNA: TGTGCCTGGAGGAGCGGGCCCGGGGAGCTGTTTTTT. This codes for CAWRSGPGELFF. The entire variable domain, with the rest obtained from reference TRBV30 and TRBJ2-2, is as follows: SQTIHQWPATLVQPVGSPLSLECTVEGTSNPNLYWYRQAAGRGLQLLFYSVGIGQISSEVPQNLSASRPQDRQFILSSKKLLLSDSGFYLCAWRSGPGELFFGEGSRLTVL.

This clone appeared once. DNA for the CDR3: TGTGCCAGCAGCTTGGCCGTACAGGAGAGCTATGGCTACACCTTC. Its translation: CASSLAVQESYGYTF. The chain has TRBV5-4 and TRBJ1-2; D perhaps matches TRBD1 (5 bases). CDR3 length equals 15 residues. Germline CDR1 SGHNT, CDR2 YYREEE (reference sequence). V was pared by 0 bases and J by 4 bases, with 13 bases between.

This clone was recorded only once. The CDR3 region is CASSLAQITEAFF. For the CDR3, the DNA is TGTGCCAGCAGCTTAGCTCAGATCACTGAAGCTTTCTTT. V and J are TRBV7-2 and TRBJ1-1; D ambiguous. The CDR3 runs 13 residues. Germline values: CDR1 SGHTA, CDR2 FQGNSA. The germline V and J ends were trimmed by 0 bases and 4 bases, with 6 bases remaining between them.

This chain links TRBV7-2 with TRBJ2-3; 9 bases map to TRBD2. In germline, CDR1 is SGHTA, CDR2 FQGNSA. The ends lost 1 base at V and 6 bases at J; junction bases unmatched: 8. This CDR3 region has 16 residues. CDR3 bases: TGTGCCAGCAGCTTAGAAGCGGGGGGCCCTCTGGATACGCAGTATTTT. Amino acid sequence: CASSLEAGGPLDTQYF.

The genes are TRBV10-1 and TRBJ2-2, with D perhaps matching TRBD1 (6 bases). V shed 10 bases and J shed 3 bases, with 12 bases lying between them. There are 13 residues in the CDR3. Germline CDR1 WNHNN, CDR2 SYGVQD (reference sequence). CDR3 residues: CATKHRDTGELFF. The CDR3, as DNA: TGCGCCACCAAGCACAGGGACACCGGGGAGCTGTTTTTT.

The V and J genes are TRBV5-1 and TRBJ1-4; weak D call: TRBD1 (5 bases). The ends were cut back, 4 bases at V and 4 bases at J, with 14 bases in the middle. Germline V gene lookup returns CDR1 SGHRS and CDR2 YFSETQ. This CDR3 is 15 amino acids long. The CDR3 loop is CASSPAGLGNEKLFF. CDR3 nucleotide sequence: TGCGCCAGCAGCCCCGCAGGGTTGGGTAATGAAAAACTGTTTTTT. The full variable domain, completed using reference TRBV5-1 and TRBJ1-4, is KAGVTQTPRYLIKTRGQQVTLSCSPISGHRSVSWYQQTPGQGLQFLFEYFSETQRNKGNFPGRFSGRQFSNSRSEMNVSTLELGDSALYLCASSPAGLGNEKLFFGSGTQLSVL.

This chain uses TRBV21-1 with TRBJ1-2; no check of the table's D call, TRBD1, against the DNA was made. TRBV21-1 is described as a pseudogene. There are 15 residues in the CDR3. The CDR3 DNA reads as TGTGCCAGCAGCAAAGAGGCAGGGGGCTTGTGGGGCTACACCTTC. Protein product: CASSKEAGGLWGYTF.

This chain connects TRBV27 to TRBJ2-2, with D maybe TRBD1 (6 bases). Germline CDR1 and CDR2: MNHEY and SMNVEV (reference sequence). The CDR3 runs 14 residues. Between the trimmed V and J ends, which lost 3 bases and 6 bases, there was a span of 11 bases. The CDR3 sequence: CASSFPGVPGELFF. For the CDR3, the DNA is TGTGCCAGCAGTTTCCCAGGGGTCCCCGGGGAGCTGTTTTTT.

The chain carries TRBV6-1 and TRBJ2-5; D may be TRBD1 (7 bases). Trimming stripped 5 bases from V and 5 bases from J, with 18 bases between. This CDR3 has 15 residues. Germline CDR1 is MNHNS and CDR2 is SASEGT. CDR3 amino acids: CASSSVGAGGETQYF. In DNA, the CDR3 is TGTGCCAGCAGTAGTGTCGGGGCAGGGGGGGAGACCCAGTACTTC.

The chain combines TRBV2 with TRBJ2-2; a possible D gene is TRBD2 (6 bases). Germline CDR1 SNHLY, CDR2 FYNNEI. Trimming removed 7 bases from V and 4 bases from J, with 13 bases in between. The CDR3 covers 14 residues. CDR3 in amino acids: CASNLVGLTGELFF. As DNA, the CDR3 is TGTGCCAGCAATTTGGTGGGACTCACCGGGGAGCTGTTTTTT.

This clone was counted a single time. The chain employs TRBV7-6 and TRBJ2-1, with TRBD2 matching 7 bases. V shed 0 bases and J 7 bases; nucleotides not matched to a gene: 9. Germline V CDR1 and CDR2: SGHVS, FNYEAQ. CDR3 length equals 16 residues. The CDR3 loop is CASSLAVGGGLNEQFF. CDR3 DNA sequence: TGTGCCAGCAGCTTAGCGGTGGGGGGGGGACTTAATGAGCAGTTCTTC.

CDR3 sequence reads: CASSLGDRSNTEAFF. The CDR3 coding sequence is TGTGCCAGCAGCTTAGGCGACAGATCGAACACTGAAGCTTTCTTT. The V call is TRBV7-9, the J call TRBJ1-1; a weak D match, TRBD1 (5 bases). This CDR3 is built from 15 residues. CDR1 and CDR2 from the germline V gene are SEHNR and FQNEAQ (reference sequence). V was clipped by 1 base and J by 1 base, with 10 bases between them.

This sequence joins TRBV5-1 and TRBJ2-1; 11 bases match TRBD2. The CDR3 has 15 residues. V was pared by 1 base and J by 9 bases, with 6 bases of the junction left unmatched. In germline, CDR1 is SGHRS, CDR2 YFSETQ. The CDR3 region has the DNA TGCGCCAGCAGCTTGACTAGCGGGAGAATGGGTGAGCAGTTCTTC. Translated, it gives CASSLTSGRMGEQFF.

This chain uses TRBV6-5 with TRBJ2-6; D not certain. The CDR3 length is 15 residues. The ends were cut back, 5 bases at V and 0 bases at J, with 8 bases in the middle. Germline CDR1 is MNHEY and CDR2 is SVGAGI. CDR3 sequence (DNA): TGTGCCAGCAGTCTAGATTTCTCTGGGGCCAACGTCCTGACTTTC. This encodes CASSLDFSGANVLTF.

The chain combines TRBV5-1 with TRBJ2-5, with TRBD2 matching 10 bases. The germline CDR1 and CDR2 sequences are SGHRS and YFSETQ. Germline trimming cut 4 bases from V and 5 bases from J; bases unmatched to any gene: 8. The CDR3 length is 15 residues. The CDR3 here is CASSQSGGAGETQYF. The CDR3 DNA reads as TGCGCCAGCAGCCAGAGCGGGGGGGCGGGTGAGACCCAGTACTTC.

The V call is TRBV14, the J call TRBJ1-2, with TRBD1 matching 9 bases. V gave up 0 bases and J gave up 4 bases; unmatched junction bases: 0. CDR3 length: 14 amino acids. The V gene's germline CDR1 is SGHDN and CDR2 FVKESK. CDR3 bases: TGTGCCAGCAGCCAAGAGGGACAGGGCTATGGCTACACCTTC. This codes for CASSQEGQGYGYTF.

The table lists this clone with a count of one. The chain combines TRBV7-9 with TRBJ2-7, with D tentatively TRBD2 (6 bases). Deletions cut 3 bases from V and 2 bases from J, with 14 bases between. CDR3 length equals 15 residues. Germline CDR1 SEHNR, CDR2 FQNEAQ (reference sequence). The DNA for the CDR3 is TGTGCCAGCAGCTTCTCCGGGAGTGGAACCTACGAGCAGTACTTC. Its translation: CASSFSGSGTYEQYF.

The CDR3 loop is CASSARDNRNIQYF. The CDR3 nucleotides are TGTGCCAGCAGTGCCCGGGACAATCGAAACATTCAGTACTTC. The chain recombines TRBV25-1 with TRBJ2-4, with D possibly matching TRBD1 (6 bases). Trimming cost V 4 bases and J 6 bases, with 13 bases left between them. Germline V gene lookup returns CDR1 MGHDK and CDR2 SYGVNS. The length of the CDR3 is 14 residues.

The rearrangement uses TRBV2 and TRBJ2-5; 8 bases map to TRBD2. The CDR3 totals 17 residues. CDR1 is SNHLY and CDR2 is FYNNEI in the germline V gene. The junction had 15 bases not matched to a gene; V was cut back by 4 bases and J by 5 bases. CDR3 amino acids: CASSGVFAGGLGETQYF. DNA of the CDR3: TGTGCCAGCAGTGGTGTCTTTGCGGGGGGCCTTGGGGAGACCCAGTACTTC.

This rearrangement joins TRBV27 to TRBJ2-5; TRBD2 aligns across 9 bases. The CDR3 loop spans 16 amino acids. In germline, CDR1 is MNHEY, CDR2 SMNVEV (reference sequence). The J segment lost 2 bases and the V segment lost 3 bases, leaving 7 bases of the junction unmatched. The CDR3 reads CASSFFSGGDQETQYF. Written as DNA, the CDR3 is TGTGCCAGCAGTTTTTTTAGCGGGGGAGATCAAGAGACCCAGTACTTC.